This T cell receptor beta chain is from a study of CD8+ T cells in alopecia areata. Looking at the study overall: Spontaneously alopecic C3H/HeJ graft donors, roughly 6-13 months old, gave skin to roughly 6-10-week-old female C3H/HeJ mice.

RNA, once extracted, was reverse transcribed into cDNA for use as the sequencing template. Clones were sequenced by immunoSEQ multiplex PCR, and TCRdb holds only the in-frame ones, with some missing. Altogether 200,000 to 300,000 clones were found in the sample, and no singletons occur. Separation of pooled cutaneous lymph node cells was by sorting with CD4, CD8alpha, NKG2D, NKG2ACE and other markers. This clone has more than one count but fewer than ten. The germline and genes are mouse ones. The read stops 3 residues short of the end of the CDR3; the missing end is completed from the germline J gene. V was trimmed by 0 bases and J by 0 bases, leaving 9 bases between them. This CDR3 region has 17 residues. Germline assignment: CDR1 LGHNA and CDR2 YNLKQL (reference sequence).

The receptor's source is a C3H/HeJ mouse with alopecia areata. The strain's MHC haplotype is H2-k. V is TRBV5 and J is TRBJ1-6, with a weak D call TRBD1 (6 bases). TRBJ1-6 is flagged as an ORF with uncertain function. Sequencing used CD4+ T cells sorted from a lymph node. CDR3 bases read: TGTGCCAGCAGCCAAGAATGGGACAATTCCTATAATTCGCCC. Encoded protein: CASSQEWDNSYNSP. The entire CDR3 sequence reads CASSQEWDNSYNSPLYF.